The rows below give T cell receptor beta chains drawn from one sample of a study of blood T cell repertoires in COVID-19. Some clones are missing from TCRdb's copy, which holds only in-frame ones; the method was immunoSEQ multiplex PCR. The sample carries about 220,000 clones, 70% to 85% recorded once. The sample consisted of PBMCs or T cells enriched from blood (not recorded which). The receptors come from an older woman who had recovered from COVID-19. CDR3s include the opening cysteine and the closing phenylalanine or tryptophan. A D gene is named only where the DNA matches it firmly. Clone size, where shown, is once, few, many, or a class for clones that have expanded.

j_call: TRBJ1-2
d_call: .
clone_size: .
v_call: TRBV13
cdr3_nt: TGTGCCAGCACCCAGAGTAGTGGGGAAGAGGGCTATGGCTACACCTTC
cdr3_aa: CASTQSSGEEGYGYTF

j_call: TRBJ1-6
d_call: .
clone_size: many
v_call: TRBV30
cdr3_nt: TGTGCCTGGAGCGCAGGAAGGTTACGCAATTCACCCCTCCACTTT
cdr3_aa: CAWSAGRLRNSPLHF

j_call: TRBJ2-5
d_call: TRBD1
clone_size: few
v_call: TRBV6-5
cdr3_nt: TGTGCCAGCAGTTACGGACAGGTAGAGACCCAGTACTTC
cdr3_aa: CASSYGQVETQYF

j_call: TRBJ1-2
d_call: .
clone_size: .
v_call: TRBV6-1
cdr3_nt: TGTGCCAGCAGTGAAATCGTAGGGAGTAGCGGCTACACCTTC
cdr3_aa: CASSEIVGSSGYTF

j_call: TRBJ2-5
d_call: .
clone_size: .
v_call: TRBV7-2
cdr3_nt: TGTGCCAGCAGCTTTATAACAGACATATTAGAAGAGACCCAGTACTTC
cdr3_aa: CASSFITDILEETQYF

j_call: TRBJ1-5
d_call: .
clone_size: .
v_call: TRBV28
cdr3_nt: TGTGCCAGCGGGACAATAGGAATTGGCAGCAATCAGCCCCAGCATTTT
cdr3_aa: CASGTIGIGSNQPQHF

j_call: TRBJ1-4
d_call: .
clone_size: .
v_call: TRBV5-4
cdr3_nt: TGTGCCAGCAGCTTGGAAGGAGTCGAAAAACTGTTTTTT
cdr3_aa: CASSLEGVEKLFF

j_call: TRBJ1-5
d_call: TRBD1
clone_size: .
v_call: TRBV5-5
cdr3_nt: TGTGCCAGCAGCTGGGGGACAGGGCCGGGTCAGCCCCAGCATTTT
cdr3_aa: CASSWGTGPGQPQHF

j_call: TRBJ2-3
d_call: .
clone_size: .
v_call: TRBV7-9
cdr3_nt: TGTGCCAGCAGCGTCGAGGTACGGTGGGATACGCAGTATTTT
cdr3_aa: CASSVEVRWDTQYF

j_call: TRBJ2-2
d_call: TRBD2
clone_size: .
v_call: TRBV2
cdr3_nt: TGTGCCAGCAGTCCTCGGACTAGCGGAAACACCGGGGAGCTGTTTTTT
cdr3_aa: CASSPRTSGNTGELFF

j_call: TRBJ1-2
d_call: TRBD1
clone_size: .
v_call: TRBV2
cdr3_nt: TGTGCCAGCAACCGGGACAGGGGGTCAGGGGGCTACACCTTC
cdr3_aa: CASNRDRGSGGYTF

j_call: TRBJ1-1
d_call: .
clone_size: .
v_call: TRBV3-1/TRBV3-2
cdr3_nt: TGTGCCAGCAGCCAAGTAGAGGAAACTGAAGCTTTCTTT
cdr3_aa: CASSQVEETEAFF

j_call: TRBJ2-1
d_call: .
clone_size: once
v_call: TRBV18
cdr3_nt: TGTGCCAGCTCACCTCCACAGGGTAGAGACAATGAGCAGTTCTTC
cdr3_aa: CASSPPQGRDNEQFF